These 8 T cell receptor beta chains were sequenced from one sample in a study of control samples from healthy donors and cancer patients. The table came from immunoSEQ multiplex PCR; TCRdb's copy has only in-frame clones and leaves some out. The sample includes roughly 150,000 clones, over 90% of them seen just once. Material: blood. The receptors here all came from a man aged 45-60 years in good health.

The CDR3 sequence: CASSVGNRGPYNEQFF. CDR3 nucleotides: TGTGCCAGCAGCGTAGGGAACAGGGGGCCTTACAATGAGCAGTTCTTC. V gene TRBV9 combines with J gene TRBJ2-1, with 9 bases lining up with TRBD1. The CDR3 has 16 amino acids. CDR1 is SGDLS, CDR2 YYNGEE, per germline. V shed 0 bases, J shed 4 bases, and the junction held 5 bases outside the gene matches.

The gene calls are TRBV28 and TRBJ1-2; 8 positions agree with TRBD1. The CDR3 runs to 13 residues. Germline CDR1 is MDHEN and CDR2 is SYDVKM. The J segment lost 3 bases and the V segment lost 8 bases, leaving 5 bases of the junction unmatched. The CDR3 loop reads CASHQGADYGYTF. CDR3 nucleotides: TGTGCCAGCCACCAGGGGGCAGACTATGGCTACACCTTC.

This clone was detected only once. The chain combines TRBV6-2 or TRBV6-3 with TRBJ2-4; TRBD1 matches 8 bases. The CDR3 runs 14 residues. Germline V CDR1 and CDR2: MNHEY, SVGEGT. V shed 2 bases and J 6 bases; nucleotides not matched to a gene: 3. CDR3: CASSYDRGVNIQYF. Written as DNA, the CDR3 is TGTGCCAGCAGTTACGACAGGGGCGTAAACATTCAGTACTTC.

The genes are TRBV10-3 and TRBJ1-5; 7 nucleotides line up with TRBD1. This CDR3 has 15 amino acids. V shed 0 bases, J shed 4 bases, and the junction held 3 bases outside the gene matches. The V gene's germline CDR1 is ENHRY and CDR2 SYGVKD. CDR3 region: CAISESPGGNQPQHF. DNA for the CDR3: TGTGCCATCAGTGAGTCTCCAGGGGGGAATCAGCCCCAGCATTTT.

The CDR3 sequence: CASSVSGHRKRETQYF. The DNA for the CDR3 is TGTGCCAGCAGCGTTTCGGGACACCGAAAGAGAGAGACCCAGTACTTC. The genes are TRBV14 and TRBJ2-5; maybe TRBD1 (6 bases). The CDR3 has 16 amino acids. V lost 5 bases, J lost 4 bases, and 20 bases lay in between. Germline V gives CDR1 SGHDN, CDR2 FVKESK.

The chain recombines TRBV29-1 with TRBJ1-2, with D maybe TRBD1 (5 bases). Germline V lookup: CDR1 SQVTM, CDR2 ANQGSEA. V dropped 3 bases and J dropped 8 bases, with 16 bases sitting between them. The CDR3 contains 13 residues. The CDR3 region has the DNA TGCAGCGTTGAGACCCAGAACAAGGGGGGCTACACCTTC. It yields the protein CSVETQNKGGYTF.

The chain combines TRBV19 with TRBJ1-5; possible D gene TRBD1, 5 bases. V dropped 8 bases and J dropped 2 bases, with 7 bases sitting between them. In germline, CDR1 is LNHDA, CDR2 SQIVND (reference sequence). The CDR3 extends over 12 amino acids. CDR3 DNA sequence: TGTGCCAGTTTGGGGGGCAATCAGCCCCAGCATTTT. Protein: CASLGGNQPQHF.

This clone was counted a single time. The V call is TRBV10-2, the J call TRBJ1-3; unclear D gene. V lost 10 bases, J lost 0 bases, and 13 bases lay in between. Germline CDR1 is WSHSY and CDR2 is SAAADI. The length of the CDR3 is 14 residues. This CDR3 reads CATREQSSGNTIYF. The DNA for the CDR3 is TGCGCCACCCGGGAGCAGTCCTCTGGAAACACCATATATTTT.